A single sample is the source of the 16 T cell receptor beta chains below, sequenced in a study of shared clonotypes between healthy human individuals. Generated by immunoSEQ multiplex PCR, the TCRdb table keeps only in-frame clones and is missing some. The sample has approximately 1.4 million clones; roughly 98% are singletons. The sequencing sample was made of naive CD4+ T cells sorted from blood. The subset is: CD45RA+ positively selected. Every receptor here comes from a man younger than 45 in good health.

Remarks on this clone: One end of the junction is discordant with germline, which a read error may explain. The chain employs TRBV5-4 and TRBJ2-1; a possible D gene is TRBD1 (5 bases). This CDR3 spans 14 amino acids. Germline assignment: CDR1 SGHNT and CDR2 YYREEE (reference sequence). The CDR3 region is CASSGLRQYNEQIF. The CDR3 DNA is TGTGCCAGCAGCGGCTTACGACAGTACAATGAGCAGATCTTC.

The CDR3 loop reads CASSSPATYEQYF. CDR3 coding DNA: TGTGCCAGCAGTTCCCCGGCGACCTACGAGCAGTACTTC. The V and J genes are TRBV28 and TRBJ2-7, with unresolved D. CDR1 and CDR2 (germline): MDHEN, SYDVKM. Trimming cost V 4 bases and J 2 bases, with 9 bases left between them. This CDR3 spans 13 amino acids.

The rearrangement joins TRBV18 to TRBJ2-5, with TRBD1 matching over 10 bases. This CDR3 contains 15 residues. The V gene end was trimmed by 3 bases and the J gene end by 3 bases; junction bases not matched to a gene: 4. Germline CDR1 KGHSH, CDR2 LQKENI. The CDR3 loop reads CASSPEDRGKETQYF. In DNA, the CDR3 is TGTGCCAGCTCACCTGAGGACAGGGGGAAAGAGACCCAGTACTTC.

The chain has TRBV15 and TRBJ1-5; 9 bases map to TRBD1. With V trimmed by 1 base and J by 4 bases, 2 bases remained unmatched. Germline-derived CDR1 and CDR2 are LNHNV and YYDKDF (reference sequence). CDR3 size: 15 residues. The CDR3 is CATSRGTGVNQPQHF. DNA of the CDR3: TGTGCCACCAGCAGAGGGACAGGGGTGAATCAGCCCCAGCATTTT.

V gene TRBV5-5 combines with J gene TRBJ1-1; no firm D call. V was clipped by 4 bases and J by 4 bases, with 17 bases between them. Germline CDR1 SGHKS, CDR2 YYEKEE (reference sequence). The CDR3 sequence is 15 residues long. The CDR3 reads CASSPRTPRGTEAFF. The CDR3 coding sequence is TGTGCCAGCAGCCCAAGGACGCCCCGCGGCACTGAAGCTTTCTTT. Drawing the rest from reference TRBV5-5 and TRBJ1-1, the complete variable domain is DAGVTQSPTHLIKTRGQQVTLRCSPISGHKSVSWYQQVLGQGPQFIFQYYEKEERGRGNFPDRFSARQFPNYSSELNVNALLLGDSALYLCASSPRTPRGTEAFFGQGTRLTVV.

This chain connects TRBV18 to TRBJ1-2, with no clear D. CDR1 and CDR2 from the germline V gene are KGHSH and LQKENI. The V gene lost 3 bases and the J gene lost 7 bases, with 12 bases spanning the gap. This CDR3 has 13 amino acids. CDR3 loop: CASSPTLPGGYTF. In DNA form, the CDR3 reads TGTGCCAGCTCACCGACTTTGCCTGGTGGCTACACCTTC.

This chain joins TRBV5-6 and TRBJ2-7, with 11 positions matching TRBD1. Per the germline V gene, CDR1 is SGHDT and CDR2 is YYEEEE. Germline trimming cut 5 bases from V and 3 bases from J; bases unmatched to any gene: 7. CDR3 length: 15 residues. The CDR3 is CASRGLGTGGYEQYF. CDR3 DNA: TGTGCCAGCAGGGGTCTCGGGACAGGGGGCTACGAGCAGTACTTC.

The rearrangement joins TRBV7-2 to TRBJ1-2, with 10 bases fitting TRBD1. CDR1 and CDR2 from the germline V gene are SGHTA and FQGNSA. The CDR3 runs 14 residues. Unmatched junction bases numbered 6, after V lost 5 bases and J lost 6 bases. The CDR3 bases are TGTGCCAGCAGCCTGGGACAGGGGTCCCATGGCTACACCTTC. Protein product: CASSLGQGSHGYTF.

The chain couples TRBV9 to TRBJ2-6; 10 bases agree with TRBD2. This CDR3 is 19 amino acids long. With V trimmed by 0 bases and J by 3 bases, 9 bases remained unmatched. Germline V gives CDR1 SGDLS, CDR2 YYNGEE. Here the CDR3 reads CASSVGLAGVGSGANVLTF. CDR3 DNA sequence: TGTGCCAGCAGCGTAGGTCTAGCGGGAGTCGGCAGTGGGGCCAACGTCCTGACTTTC.

The V and J genes are TRBV5-5 and TRBJ2-3, with TRBD1 as a possible D gene (5 bases). V was shortened by 4 bases and J by 2 bases, with 11 bases between the two germline ends. The V gene's germline CDR1 is SGHKS and CDR2 YYEKEE (reference sequence). The CDR3 length is 14 residues. The CDR3 nucleotides read TGTGCCAGCAGCGACCGACAGAACACAGATACGCAGTATTTT. It codes for CASSDRQNTDTQYF.

The chain is built from TRBV4-3 and TRBJ2-4; TRBD1 matches 12 bases. Germline assignment: CDR1 LGHNA and CDR2 YSLEER. The CDR3 is made up of 20 amino acids. The J segment lost 1 base and the V segment lost 0 bases, leaving 10 bases of the junction unmatched. The CDR3 DNA follows: TGCGCCAGCAGCCAAGAGGGACAGGGGGCTATCTCGGGTGCCAAAAACATTCAGTACTTC. It encodes CASSQEGQGAISGAKNIQYF.

The chain couples TRBV14 to TRBJ1-4, with D unclear. V dropped 1 base and J dropped 8 bases, with 14 bases sitting between them. Germline assignment: CDR1 SGHDN and CDR2 FVKESK. The CDR3 loop spans 15 amino acids. CDR3 sequence: CASSQGSPMVEKLFF. DNA for the CDR3: TGTGCCAGCAGCCAAGGCTCCCCGATGGTAGAAAAACTGTTTTTT.

The J gene is TRBJ2-7, the V gene TRBV28; perhaps TRBD1 as D (5 bases). Trimming removed 5 bases from V and 4 bases from J, with 12 bases in between. CDR3 length: 13 residues. The germline CDR1 and CDR2 sequences are MDHEN and SYDVKM. CDR3 amino acids: CASSSRVRYEQYF. The CDR3 region has the DNA TGTGCCAGCAGTAGCAGGGTTCGTTACGAGCAGTACTTC. The complete variable domain, with remaining parts taken from reference TRBV28 and TRBJ2-7, reads DVKVTQSSRYLVKRTGEKVFLECVQDMDHENMFWYRQDPGLGLRLIYFSYDVKMKEKGDIPEGYSVSREKKERFSLILESASTNQTSMYLCASSSRVRYEQYFGPGTRLTVT.

This chain links TRBV11-3 with TRBJ2-7, with TRBD1 identical over 8 bases. V shed 1 base and J 7 bases; nucleotides not matched to a gene: 6. CDR1 SGHNT and CDR2 YENEEA come from the germline V gene. This CDR3 has 14 amino acids. CDR3 in DNA: TGTGCCAGCAGCTTAGGACAGGGGTCGTTAGAGCAGTACTTC. Translated: CASSLGQGSLEQYF.

The chain combines TRBV29-1 with TRBJ2-7, with 7 bases fitting TRBD1. The CDR3 contains 14 residues. Per germline, CDR1 SQVTM and CDR2 ANQGSEA. Trimming cost V 6 bases and J 7 bases; bases outside gene matches: 15. The CDR3 nucleotides are TGCAGCGTAGGACCGACAGGGAACCGCCGGGAGCAGTACTTC. As protein: CSVGPTGNRREQYF.

The chain combines TRBV4-3 with TRBJ2-7; D is uncertain. The germline V gene encodes CDR1 LGHNA and CDR2 YSLEER. This CDR3 is built from 14 residues. The V end was cut by 0 bases, the J end by 0 bases, with 6 bases between. CDR3 in amino acids: CASSQDSGSYEQYF. CDR3 in DNA: TGCGCCAGCAGCCAAGACAGTGGCTCCTACGAGCAGTACTTC.